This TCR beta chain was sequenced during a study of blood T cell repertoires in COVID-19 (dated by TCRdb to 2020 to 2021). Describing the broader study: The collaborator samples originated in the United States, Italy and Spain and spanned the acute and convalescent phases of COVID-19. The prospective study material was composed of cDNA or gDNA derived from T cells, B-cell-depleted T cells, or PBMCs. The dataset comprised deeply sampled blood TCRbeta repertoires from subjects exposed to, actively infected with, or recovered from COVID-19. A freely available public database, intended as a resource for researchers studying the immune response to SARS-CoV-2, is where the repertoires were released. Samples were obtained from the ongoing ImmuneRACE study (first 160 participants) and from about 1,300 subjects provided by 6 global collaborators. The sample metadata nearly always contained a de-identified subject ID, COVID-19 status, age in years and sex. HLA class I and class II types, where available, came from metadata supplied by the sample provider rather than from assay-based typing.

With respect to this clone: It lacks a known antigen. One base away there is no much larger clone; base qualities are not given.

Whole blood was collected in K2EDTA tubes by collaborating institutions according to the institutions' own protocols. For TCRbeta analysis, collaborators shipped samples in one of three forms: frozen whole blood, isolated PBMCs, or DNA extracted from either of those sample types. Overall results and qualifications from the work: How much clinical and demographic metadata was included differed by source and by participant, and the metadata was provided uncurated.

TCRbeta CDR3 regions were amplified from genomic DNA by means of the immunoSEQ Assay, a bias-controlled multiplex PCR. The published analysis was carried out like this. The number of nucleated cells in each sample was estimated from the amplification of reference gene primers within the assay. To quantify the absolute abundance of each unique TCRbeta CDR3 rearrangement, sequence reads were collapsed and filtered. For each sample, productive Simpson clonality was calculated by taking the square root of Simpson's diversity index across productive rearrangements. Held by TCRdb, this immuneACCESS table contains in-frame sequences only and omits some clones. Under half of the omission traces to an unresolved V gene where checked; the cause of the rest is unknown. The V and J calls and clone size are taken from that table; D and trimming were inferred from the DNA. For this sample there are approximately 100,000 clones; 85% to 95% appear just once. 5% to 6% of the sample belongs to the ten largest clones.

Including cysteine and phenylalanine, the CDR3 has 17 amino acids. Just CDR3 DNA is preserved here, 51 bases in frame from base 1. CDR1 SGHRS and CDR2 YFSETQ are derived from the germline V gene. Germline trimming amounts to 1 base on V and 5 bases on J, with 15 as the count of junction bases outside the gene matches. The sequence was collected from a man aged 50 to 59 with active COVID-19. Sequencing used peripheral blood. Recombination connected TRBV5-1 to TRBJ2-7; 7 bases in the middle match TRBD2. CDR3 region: CASSLQGLSTMGDEQYF. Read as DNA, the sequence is TGCGCCAGCAGCTTGCAGGGACTATCGACAATGGGGGACGAGCAGTACTTC. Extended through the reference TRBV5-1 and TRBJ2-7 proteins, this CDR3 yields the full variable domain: KAGVTQTPRYLIKTRGQQVTLSCSPISGHRSVSWYQQTPGQGLQFLFEYFSETQRNKGNFPGRFSGRQFSNSRSEMNVSTLELGDSALYLCASSLQGLSTMGDEQYFGPGTRLTVT.